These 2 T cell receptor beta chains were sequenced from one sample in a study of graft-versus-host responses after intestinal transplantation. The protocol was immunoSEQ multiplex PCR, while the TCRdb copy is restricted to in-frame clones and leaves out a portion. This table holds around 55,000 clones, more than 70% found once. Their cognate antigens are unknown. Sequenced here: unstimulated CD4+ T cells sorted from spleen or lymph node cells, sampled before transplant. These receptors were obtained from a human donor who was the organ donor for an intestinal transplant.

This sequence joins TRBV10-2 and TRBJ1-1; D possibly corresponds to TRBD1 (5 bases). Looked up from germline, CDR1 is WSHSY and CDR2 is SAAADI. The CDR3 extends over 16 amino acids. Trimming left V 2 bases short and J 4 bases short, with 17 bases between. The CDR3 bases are TGCGCCAGCAGTGAGCAGGGTAGACGATTTGCCACTGAAGCTTTCTTT. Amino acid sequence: CASSEQGRRFATEAFF.

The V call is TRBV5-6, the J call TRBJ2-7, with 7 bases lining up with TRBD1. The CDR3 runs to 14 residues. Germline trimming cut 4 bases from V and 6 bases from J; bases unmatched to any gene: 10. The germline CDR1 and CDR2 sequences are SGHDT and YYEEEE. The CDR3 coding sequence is TGTGCCAGCAGCCCGAAGACAGGGAAGGTCGAGCAGTACTTC. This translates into CASSPKTGKVEQYF.